The 14 T cell receptor beta chains below come from one sample, sequenced in a study of blood T cell repertoires in COVID-19. TCRdb's table, derived via immunoSEQ multiplex PCR, lists solely in-frame clones and lacks some. The top ten clones hold about 2.2% of a sample with 250,000 to 300,000 clones, approximately 93% of them seen once. The sequencing input was peripheral blood. The receptor set was obtained from a woman in her twenties or thirties with COVID-19, enrolled during active disease.

The chain recombines TRBV27 with TRBJ2-2, with TRBD1 matching over 7 bases. Germline V CDR1 and CDR2: MNHEY, SMNVEV (reference sequence). J was trimmed by 4 bases and V by 3 bases; bases with no gene match: 5. The CDR3 contains 15 residues. This CDR3 reads CASSFSTGITGELFF. For the CDR3, the DNA is TGTGCCAGCAGTTTCTCGACAGGGATCACCGGGGAGCTGTTTTTT.

This chain connects TRBV30 to TRBJ1-1; D is unclear. Trimming stripped 3 bases from V and 1 base from J, with 9 bases between. Germline assignment: CDR1 GTSNPN and CDR2 SVGIG (reference sequence). The CDR3 totals 13 residues. Here the CDR3 DNA reads TGTGCCTGGAGGAGAGGCCCGAACACTGAAGCTTTCTTT. Translation: CAWRRGPNTEAFF.

The rearrangement joins TRBV5-1 to TRBJ1-2; D unclear. Trimming removed 2 bases from V and 2 bases from J, with 10 bases in between. Germline CDR1 reads SGHRS; CDR2 reads YFSETQ. This CDR3 has 14 residues. The CDR3 sequence is CASSLRTENYGYTF. The CDR3 DNA is TGCGCCAGCAGCTTACGAACAGAGAACTATGGCTACACCTTC. The full variable domain, rest sourced from reference TRBV5-1 and TRBJ1-2, is KAGVTQTPRYLIKTRGQQVTLSCSPISGHRSVSWYQQTPGQGLQFLFEYFSETQRNKGNFPGRFSGRQFSNSRSEMNVSTLELGDSALYLCASSLRTENYGYTFGSGTRLTVV.

This CDR3 reads CASQGGQGNTGELFF. The CDR3 nucleotides are TGCGCCAGCCAAGGCGGACAGGGGAACACCGGGGAGCTGTTTTTT. The chain couples TRBV5-1 to TRBJ2-2; 8 bases are shared with TRBD1. The V gene end was trimmed by 7 bases and the J gene end by 1 base; junction bases not matched to a gene: 6. Germline loops: CDR1 SGHRS, CDR2 YFSETQ. This CDR3 spans 15 amino acids.

This sequence joins TRBV7-2 and TRBJ2-3; D may be TRBD2 (6 bases). The CDR3 consists of 16 residues. Trimming removed 2 bases at V and 2 bases at J, with 14 bases between. The V gene's germline CDR1 is SGHTA and CDR2 FQGNSA. CDR3 sequence (DNA): TGTGCCAGCAGCTTATCCAGCGGGCCATACACAGATACGCAGTATTTT. Its translation: CASSLSSGPYTDTQYF.

The chain carries TRBV27 and TRBJ2-3; 9 bases map to TRBD2. Trimming removed 5 bases from V and 0 bases from J; junction bases left unmatched: 6. The CDR3 length is 16 residues. Germline values: CDR1 MNHEY, CDR2 SMNVEV (reference sequence). Here the CDR3 reads CASSPQLAGSTDTQYF. CDR3 bases: TGTGCCAGCAGTCCCCAGCTAGCGGGGAGCACAGATACGCAGTATTTT.

J is TRBJ1-4 and V is TRBV6-5; no reliable D call. Per germline, CDR1 MNHEY and CDR2 SVGAGI. V lost 0 bases, J lost 4 bases, and 6 bases lay in between. The CDR3 totals 14 residues. The CDR3 region is CASSYSRDNEKLFF. The CDR3 bases are TGTGCCAGCAGTTACTCGAGAGATAATGAAAAACTGTTTTTT.

The rearrangement joins TRBV10-3 to TRBJ1-4; 7 bases agree with TRBD1. Germline CDR1 reads ENHRY; CDR2 reads SYGVKD. CDR3 length: 16 amino acids. V shed 2 bases, J shed 3 bases, and the junction held 6 bases outside the gene matches. CDR3: CAISEKKGTANEKLFF. DNA for the CDR3: TGTGCCATCAGTGAGAAAAAAGGGACAGCTAATGAAAAACTGTTTTTT.

The chain has TRBV5-6 and TRBJ2-4; D is unresolved. The CDR3 length is 16 residues. Trimming pared 0 bases from V and 8 bases from J, leaving 18 bases between. Germline lookup yields CDR1 SGHDT and CDR2 YYEEEE. CDR3 sequence (DNA): TGTGCCAGCAGCTTGGTGGGCGATCGACCTATGCACATTCAGTACTTC. Its protein is CASSLVGDRPMHIQYF.

The J gene is TRBJ1-3, the V gene TRBV27; D ambiguous. The CDR3 contains 15 residues. Germline V gene lookup returns CDR1 MNHEY and CDR2 SMNVEV (reference sequence). V lost 0 bases and J 3 bases, leaving 9 bases between the germline ends. Here the CDR3 reads CASSLSRGYGNTIYF. DNA of the CDR3: TGTGCCAGCAGTTTATCGAGAGGATATGGAAACACCATATATTTT.

The chain is built from TRBV7-2 and TRBJ1-6, with D unresolved. The V end was cut by 1 base, the J end by 0 bases, with 13 bases between. The germline CDR1 and CDR2 sequences are SGHTA and FQGNSA. CDR3 length: 18 amino acids. The CDR3 protein is CASSLVGLASSYNSPLHF. The CDR3 DNA sequence: TGTGCCAGCAGCTTAGTTGGGCTAGCCAGCTCCTATAATTCACCCCTCCACTTT.

As DNA, the CDR3 is TGTGCCTGGAGTCCGCGGGGGGGGCACGGCAATCAGCCCCAGCATTTT. Its protein is CAWSPRGGHGNQPQHF. V gene TRBV30 combines with J gene TRBJ1-5; possibly TRBD1 for D (6 bases). The germline V gene encodes CDR1 GTSNPN and CDR2 SVGIG (reference sequence). The germline V and J ends were trimmed by 2 bases and 2 bases, with 16 bases remaining between them. This CDR3 has 16 amino acids.

The rearrangement joins TRBV7-2 to TRBJ2-1; 7 positions agree with TRBD1. CDR1 is SGHTA and CDR2 is FQGNSA in the germline V gene. V was pared by 3 bases and J by 5 bases, with 7 bases of the junction left unmatched. The CDR3 loop spans 15 amino acids. For the CDR3, the DNA is TGTGCCAGCAGCTTCTGGGACAGCTTTAACAATGAGCAGTTCTTC. Amino acids: CASSFWDSFNNEQFF.

The rearrangement links TRBV29-1 to TRBJ2-1; TRBD2 aligns across 10 bases. Per germline, CDR1 SQVTM and CDR2 ANQGSEA. J lost 6 bases, V lost 6 bases, and 8 bases had no gene match. The CDR3 contains 14 residues. The CDR3 DNA is TGCAGCGTGGCGACTAGCGGGTATTTCAATGAGCAGTTCTTC. It codes for CSVATSGYFNEQFF.